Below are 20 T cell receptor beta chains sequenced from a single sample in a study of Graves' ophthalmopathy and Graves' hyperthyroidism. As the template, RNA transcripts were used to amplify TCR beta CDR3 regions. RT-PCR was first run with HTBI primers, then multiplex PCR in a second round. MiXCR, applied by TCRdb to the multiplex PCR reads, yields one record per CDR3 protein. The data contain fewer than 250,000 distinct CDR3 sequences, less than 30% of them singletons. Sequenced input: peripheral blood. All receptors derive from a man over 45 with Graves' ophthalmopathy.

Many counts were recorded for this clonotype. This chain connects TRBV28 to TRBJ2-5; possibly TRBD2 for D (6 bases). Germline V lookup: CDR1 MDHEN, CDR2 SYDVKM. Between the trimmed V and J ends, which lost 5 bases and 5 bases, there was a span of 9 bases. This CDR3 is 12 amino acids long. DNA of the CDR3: TGTGCCAGCAGTCGGGGGAAGGAGACCCAGTACTTC. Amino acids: CASSRGKETQYF.

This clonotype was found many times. CDR3 loop: CASSLTSGIETQYF. DNA for the CDR3: TGTGCCAGCAGTCTGACTAGCGGGATTGAGACCCAGTACTTC. The chain uses TRBV6-2 or TRBV6-3 and TRBJ2-5, with 11 bases aligning to TRBD2. Losses at the gene ends were 5 bases for V and 5 bases for J; bases not matched to a gene: 4. This CDR3 is 14 amino acids long. CDR1 MNHEY and CDR2 SVGEGT come from the germline V gene.

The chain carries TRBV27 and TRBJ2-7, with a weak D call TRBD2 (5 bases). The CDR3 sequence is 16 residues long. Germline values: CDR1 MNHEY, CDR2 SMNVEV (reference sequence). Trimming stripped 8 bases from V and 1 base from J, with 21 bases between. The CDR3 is CASGPHSIAISYEQYF. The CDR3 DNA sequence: TGTGCCAGCGGACCGCACTCCATAGCGATATCCTACGAGCAGTACTTC.

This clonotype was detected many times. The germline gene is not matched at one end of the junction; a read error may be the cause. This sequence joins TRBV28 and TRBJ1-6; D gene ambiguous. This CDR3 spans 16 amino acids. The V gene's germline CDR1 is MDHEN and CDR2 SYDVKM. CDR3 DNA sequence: TGTGCCAGCACTTTATCCGAAGGCTCCTATAATTCACCCCTCCACTTT. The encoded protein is CASTLSEGSYNSPLHF. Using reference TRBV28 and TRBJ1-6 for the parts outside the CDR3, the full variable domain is DVKVTQSSRYLVKRTGEKVFLECVQDMDHENMFWYRQDPGLGLRLIYFSYDVKMKEKGDIPEGYSVSREKKERFSLILESASTNQTSMYLCASTLSEGSYNSPLHFGNGTRLTVT.

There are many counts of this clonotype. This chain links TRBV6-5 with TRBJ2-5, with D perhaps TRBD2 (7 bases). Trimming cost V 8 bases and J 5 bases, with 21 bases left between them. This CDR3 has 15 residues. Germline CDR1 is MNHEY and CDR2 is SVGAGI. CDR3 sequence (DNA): TGTGCCAGCCCGCCCTGGCGGGGGCCCCAGGAGACCCAGTACTTC. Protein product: CASPPWRGPQETQYF.

This CDR3 reads CASRGISSGNTIYF. The CDR3 nucleotides read TGTGCCAGCAGGGGCATCTCCTCTGGAAACACCATATATTTT. V is TRBV6-1 and J is TRBJ1-3; D not resolved. Trimming left V 6 bases short and J 0 bases short, with 9 bases between. The CDR3 totals 14 residues. The germline V gene has CDR1 MNHNS and CDR2 SASEGT.

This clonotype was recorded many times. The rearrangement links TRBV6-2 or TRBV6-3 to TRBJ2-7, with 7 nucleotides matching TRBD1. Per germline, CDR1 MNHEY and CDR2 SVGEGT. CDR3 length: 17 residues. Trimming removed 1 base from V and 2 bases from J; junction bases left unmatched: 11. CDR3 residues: CASSYWGGQARAYEQYF. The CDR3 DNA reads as TGTGCCAGCAGTTACTGGGGTGGACAGGCTCGCGCCTACGAGCAGTACTTC.

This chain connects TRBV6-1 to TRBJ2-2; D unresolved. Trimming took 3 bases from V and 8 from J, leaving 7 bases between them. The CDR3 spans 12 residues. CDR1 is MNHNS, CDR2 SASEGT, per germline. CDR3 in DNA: TGTGCCAGCAGTGACCCGACTGGGGAGCTGTTTTTT. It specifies CASSDPTGELFF.

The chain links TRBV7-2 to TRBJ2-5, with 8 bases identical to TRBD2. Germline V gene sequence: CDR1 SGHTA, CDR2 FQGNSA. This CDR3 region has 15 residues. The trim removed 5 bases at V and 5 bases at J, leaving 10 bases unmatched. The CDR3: CASSHTSGGGETQYF. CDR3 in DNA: TGTGCCAGCAGCCATACTAGCGGAGGGGGGGAGACCCAGTACTTC.

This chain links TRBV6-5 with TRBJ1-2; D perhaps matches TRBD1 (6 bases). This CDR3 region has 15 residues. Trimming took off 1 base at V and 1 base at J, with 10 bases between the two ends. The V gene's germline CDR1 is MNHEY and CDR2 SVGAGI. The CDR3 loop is CASSYFPQGNYGYTF. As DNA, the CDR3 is TGTGCCAGCAGTTACTTCCCACAGGGTAACTATGGCTACACCTTC.

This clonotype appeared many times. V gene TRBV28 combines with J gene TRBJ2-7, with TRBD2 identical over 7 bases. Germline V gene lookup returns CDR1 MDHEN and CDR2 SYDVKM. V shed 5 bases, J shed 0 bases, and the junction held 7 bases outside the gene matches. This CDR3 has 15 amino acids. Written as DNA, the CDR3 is TGTGCCAGCAGTACCATCCTAGCGGTCTCCTACGAGCAGTACTTC. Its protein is CASSTILAVSYEQYF.

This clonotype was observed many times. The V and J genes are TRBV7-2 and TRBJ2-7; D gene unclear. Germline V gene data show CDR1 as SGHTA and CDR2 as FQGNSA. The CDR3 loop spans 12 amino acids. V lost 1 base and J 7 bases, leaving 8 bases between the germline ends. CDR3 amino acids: CASSLDQGEQYF. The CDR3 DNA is TGTGCCAGCAGCTTAGACCAAGGGGAGCAGTACTTC.

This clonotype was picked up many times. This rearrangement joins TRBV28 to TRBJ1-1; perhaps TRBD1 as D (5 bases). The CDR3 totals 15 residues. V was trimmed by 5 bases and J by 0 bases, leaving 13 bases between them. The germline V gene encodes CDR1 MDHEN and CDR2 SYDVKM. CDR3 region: CASSTQEPLNTEAFF. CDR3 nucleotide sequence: TGTGCCAGCAGTACACAGGAGCCGTTGAACACTGAAGCTTTCTTT.

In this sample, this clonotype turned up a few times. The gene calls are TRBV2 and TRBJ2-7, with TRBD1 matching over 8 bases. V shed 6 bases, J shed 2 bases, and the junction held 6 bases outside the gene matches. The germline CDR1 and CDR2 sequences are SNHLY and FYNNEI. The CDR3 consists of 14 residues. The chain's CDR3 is CASRAGGNTYEQYF. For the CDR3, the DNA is TGTGCCAGCAGAGCAGGGGGCAACACCTACGAGCAGTACTTC.

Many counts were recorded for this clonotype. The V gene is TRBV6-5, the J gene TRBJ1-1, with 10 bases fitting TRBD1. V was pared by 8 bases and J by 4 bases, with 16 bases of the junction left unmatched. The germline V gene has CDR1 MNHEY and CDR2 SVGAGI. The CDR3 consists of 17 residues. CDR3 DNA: TGTGCCAGCTCGCGGGGAGGGTTAGGACAGGGGGGCACTGAAGCTTTCTTT. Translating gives CASSRGGLGQGGTEAFF.

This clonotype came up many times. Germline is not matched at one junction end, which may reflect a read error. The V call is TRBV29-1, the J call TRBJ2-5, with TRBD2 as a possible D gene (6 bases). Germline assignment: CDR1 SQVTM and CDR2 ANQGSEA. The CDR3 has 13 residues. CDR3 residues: CSARVGGEETQCF. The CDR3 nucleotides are TGCAGCGCCCGAGTGGGGGGAGAGGAGACCCAGTGCTTC.

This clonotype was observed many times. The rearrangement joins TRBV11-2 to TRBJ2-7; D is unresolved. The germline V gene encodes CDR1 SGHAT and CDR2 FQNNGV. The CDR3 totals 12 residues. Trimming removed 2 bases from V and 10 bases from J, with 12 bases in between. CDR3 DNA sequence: TGTGCCAGCAGCTTACTCTTCCAGGAACAGTACTTC. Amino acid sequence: CASSLLFQEQYF. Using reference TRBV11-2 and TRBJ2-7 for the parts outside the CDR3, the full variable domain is EAGVAQSPRYKIIEKRQSVAFWCNPISGHATLYWYQQILGQGPKLLIQFQNNGVVDDSQLPKDRFSAERLKGVDSTLKIQPAKLEDSAVYLCASSLLFQEQYFGPGTRLTVT.

The CDR3 nucleotides are TGTGCCAGCAGTTACATGGGGGGCGTGTACGAGCAGTACTTC. Its translation: CASSYMGGVYEQYF. The rearrangement links TRBV6-5 to TRBJ2-7; D could derive from TRBD1 or TRBD2 (6 bases each). The V end lost 2 bases, the J end lost 4 bases, and 12 bases lay between the germline ends. The CDR3 runs to 14 residues. Per germline, CDR1 MNHEY and CDR2 SVGAGI.

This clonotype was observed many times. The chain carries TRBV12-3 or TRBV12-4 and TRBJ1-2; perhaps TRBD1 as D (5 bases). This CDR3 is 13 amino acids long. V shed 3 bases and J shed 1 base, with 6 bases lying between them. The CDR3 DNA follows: TGTGCCAGCAGTTTGGGGGTTAACTATGGCTACACCTTC. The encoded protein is CASSLGVNYGYTF.

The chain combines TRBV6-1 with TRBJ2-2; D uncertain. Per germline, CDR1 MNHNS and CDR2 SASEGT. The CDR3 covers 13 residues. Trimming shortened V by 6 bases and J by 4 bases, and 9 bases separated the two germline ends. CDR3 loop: CASSLAFTGELFF. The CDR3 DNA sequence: TGTGCCAGCAGCTTGGCCTTCACCGGGGAGCTGTTTTTT.